This T cell receptor (beta chain) emerged from a study of T cells in Graves' hyperthyroidism and ophthalmopathy. Study-level findings and limits: Prediction of ophthalmopathy progression came a median approximately 6.6 months pre-onset.

RNA transcripts yielded amplified TCR beta CDR3 regions. Primed by the HTBI set, a first-round RT-PCR was run on the TCR CDR3. TCRdb re-analysed the multiplex PCR reads in MiXCR, keeping a single row per CDR3 protein. This table holds hundreds of thousands of distinct CDR3 sequences, 40% to 55% found once. On this clonotype: Its antigen is unidentified.

The specimen was peripheral blood or thyroid tissue (not recorded which). The origin of this receptor is a woman aged 18-29 years with Graves' hyperthyroidism.

CDR3 residues: CASSFRGLAGGSGANVLTF. Here the CDR3 DNA reads TGCGCCAGCAGCTTCAGAGGACTAGCGGGAGGGTCCGGGGCCAACGTCCTGACTTTC. The chain has TRBV5-1 and TRBJ2-6, with 15 nucleotides matching TRBD2. Germline-derived CDR1 and CDR2 are SGHRS and YFSETQ. The CDR3 totals 19 residues. The V and J ends lost 2 bases and 4 bases, in that order; junction bases with no gene match: 7.